The 5 T cell receptor beta chains below come from one sample, sequenced in a study of blood T cell repertoires in COVID-19. Assay used: immunoSEQ multiplex PCR; TCRdb lists only in-frame clones, some missing. Of 140,000 or so clones detected, roughly 85% appear once; the ten largest clones hold just under 3%. The sample consisted of peripheral blood. Source of these receptors: a man aged 50 to 60 with acute or convalescent COVID-19.

The gene calls are TRBV19 and TRBJ2-7, with 7 bases identical to TRBD1. V lost 4 bases, J lost 3 bases, and 6 bases stayed unmatched. This CDR3 spans 14 amino acids. Germline-derived CDR1 and CDR2 are LNHDA and SQIVND (reference sequence). In DNA, the CDR3 is TGTGCCAGTAGTACCGGGACAGAAGGCTACGAGCAGTACTTC. It translates to CASSTGTEGYEQYF.

This clone came up once. This chain uses TRBV5-6 with TRBJ1-3; D ambiguous. CDR1 and CDR2 from the germline V gene are SGHDT and YYEEEE. V dropped 3 bases and J dropped 2 bases, with 12 bases sitting between them. The CDR3 contains 15 residues. CDR3 protein: CASSSYRFAGNTIYF. The CDR3 DNA reads as TGTGCCAGCAGCTCATATCGGTTTGCTGGAAACACCATATATTTT.

Written as DNA, the CDR3 is TGTGCCAGCAGTGGTGTGGCAGGGACTAACCCCCTCTATGGCTACACCTTC. Translation gives CASSGVAGTNPLYGYTF. The V and J genes are TRBV6-1 and TRBJ1-2; the D gene is possibly TRBD1 (5 bases). The germline V and J ends were trimmed by 4 bases and 4 bases, with 22 bases remaining between them. The CDR3 covers 17 residues. Germline CDR1 is MNHNS and CDR2 is SASEGT.

The V call is TRBV30, the J call TRBJ1-6; a possible D gene is TRBD1 (5 bases). Germline values: CDR1 GTSNPN, CDR2 SVGIG (reference sequence). The V gene lost 2 bases and the J gene lost 4 bases, with 21 bases spanning the gap. This CDR3 contains 18 residues. Written as DNA, the CDR3 is TGTGCCTGGAGTAAAATCAGGGTCCCAACCGTGTATAATTCACCCCTCCACTTT. It encodes CAWSKIRVPTVYNSPLHF.

The chain has TRBV11-2 and TRBJ1-2; D may be TRBD1 (5 bases). The CDR3 loop spans 15 amino acids. Trimming removed 0 bases from V and 7 bases from J, with 15 bases in between. CDR1 is SGHAT and CDR2 is FQNNGV in the germline V gene. The CDR3 protein is CASSLEGAFTFGYTF. The CDR3 region has the DNA TGTGCCAGCAGCTTAGAAGGGGCTTTTACGTTTGGCTACACCTTC.